This TCR beta chain appears in the sequencing data of a study of blood T cell repertoires in COVID-19. Sequenced by immunoSEQ multiplex PCR; TCRdb stores in-frame clones only, minus some. The sample has 200,000 to 250,000 clones, about nine tenths seen once. The germline gives CDR1 LNHDA, CDR2 SQIVND (reference sequence). Losses at the gene ends were 9 bases for V and 4 bases for J; bases not matched to a gene: 8. The CDR3 is 13 amino acids. The chain links TRBV19 to TRBJ1-1; 7 bases line up with TRBD1. The clonotype comes from a young man with COVID-19, enrolled during active disease. Sequencing was performed on peripheral blood. Here the CDR3 reads CASAGQAPTEAFF. CDR3 sequence (DNA): TGTGCCAGCGCAGGACAGGCGCCCACTGAAGCTTTCTTT.